Each of the 24 T cell receptor beta chains below was sequenced from the same sample in a study of beta chain features in type 1 diabetes. Study-wide results and limits: Moderate yet significant TCRB CDR3 shortening was seen in Type 1 diabetes patients in all four CD4+ subsets.

The study reverse transcribed the entire isolated RNA, so it sequenced expressed TCRB transcripts. Measured with immunoSEQ multiplex PCR; TCRdb has only the in-frame clones, and not every one. The data show about 740,000 clones, 13% seen once. The antigens of these receptors remain unknown. The sequenced sample was naive CD4+ T cells from blood. The source of these receptors is a man younger than 35 with type 1 diabetes.

This clone was seen a handful of times. The chain has TRBV30 and TRBJ1-5; possible D gene TRBD1, 5 bases. Per germline, CDR1 GTSNPN and CDR2 SVGIG (reference sequence). The CDR3 contains 17 residues. Trimming took 1 base from V and 2 from J, leaving 18 bases between them. CDR3 amino acids: CAWSGGTLKRGNQPQHF. CDR3 DNA sequence: TGTGCCTGGAGTGGCGGGACTCTGAAGAGAGGCAATCAGCCCCAGCATTTT.

The rearrangement links TRBV19 to TRBJ1-1, with 8 positions matching TRBD1. The V and J ends lost 6 bases and 4 bases, in that order; junction bases with no gene match: 4. This CDR3 spans 13 amino acids. Germline values: CDR1 LNHDA, CDR2 SQIVND (reference sequence). The CDR3 bases are TGTGCCAGTAGCGGGACAGGCCTCACTGAAGCTTTCTTT. The encoded protein is CASSGTGLTEAFF.

This clone was counted a few times. This sequence joins TRBV27 and TRBJ2-7; D may be TRBD1 or TRBD2 (5 bases each). The V gene lost 8 bases and the J gene lost 4 bases, with 15 bases spanning the gap. The CDR3 consists of 13 residues. Per germline, CDR1 MNHEY and CDR2 SMNVEV (reference sequence). Here the CDR3 DNA reads TGTGCCAGCTCCGTCCGGGACGCGTACGAGCAGTACTTC. It codes for CASSVRDAYEQYF.

The gene calls are TRBV9 and TRBJ2-3; possibly TRBD1 for D (6 bases). V lost 0 bases and J lost 4, with 18 bases in between. The CDR3 loop spans 17 amino acids. Germline-derived CDR1 and CDR2 are SGDLS and YYNGEE. The CDR3 region has the DNA TGTGCCAGCAGCGTAGCTAGGGGGTCCCCGAGGGCAGATACGCAGTATTTT. It specifies CASSVARGSPRADTQYF.

V usage is TRBV10-1 and J usage is TRBJ1-5; D gene uncertain. Germline V lookup: CDR1 WNHNN, CDR2 SYGVQD (reference sequence). V dropped 7 bases and J dropped 7 bases, with 14 bases sitting between them. The CDR3 spans 13 residues. The CDR3 loop is CASKPWARQPQHF. In DNA, the CDR3 is TGCGCCAGCAAACCGTGGGCGAGGCAGCCCCAGCATTTT.

V usage is TRBV4-2 and J usage is TRBJ2-3; 9 bases align to TRBD2. Germline CDR1 LGHNA, CDR2 YNFKEQ. The CDR3 is 16 residues long. The trim removed 1 base at V and 2 bases at J, leaving 4 bases unmatched. The CDR3 coding sequence is TGTGCCAGCAGCCAAGGGACTAGCGATATCACAGATACGCAGTATTTT. Its protein is CASSQGTSDITDTQYF.

A few counts support this clone. The J gene is TRBJ1-2, the V gene TRBV25-1; D gene ambiguous. Deletions cut 3 bases from V and 4 bases from J, with 12 bases between. The CDR3 runs to 14 residues. The germline V gene encodes CDR1 MGHDK and CDR2 SYGVNS. The CDR3 DNA sequence: TGTGCCAGCAGTGATTCCGGCAGCACCTATGGCTACACCTTC. Translated: CASSDSGSTYGYTF.

This clone was seen only a few times. The genes are TRBV7-2 and TRBJ2-7, with D unresolved. From germline, CDR1 is SGHTA and CDR2 FQGNSA. V gave up 5 bases and J gave up 3 bases, with 11 bases separating them. The CDR3 contains 13 residues. Here the CDR3 DNA reads TGTGCCAGCAGCCTAGACCCTTACTACGAGCAGTACTTC. The encoded protein is CASSLDPYYEQYF.

This chain links TRBV19 with TRBJ2-7; D remains ambiguous. CDR3 length: 14 residues. Trimming cost V 3 bases and J 0 bases, with 9 bases left between them. The germline V gene has CDR1 LNHDA and CDR2 SQIVND (reference sequence). Here the CDR3 reads CASSMKSGSYEQYF. CDR3 in DNA: TGTGCCAGTAGTATGAAGTCGGGCTCCTACGAGCAGTACTTC.

This clone was detected only a few times. V is TRBV7-2 and J is TRBJ2-1, with D perhaps assigned TRBD1 or TRBD2 (6 bases each). The germline CDR1 and CDR2 sequences are SGHTA and FQGNSA. The CDR3 extends over 15 amino acids. Trimming cost V 1 base and J 5 bases, with 12 bases left between them. The CDR3 region is CASSLGRGRDNEQFF. DNA for the CDR3: TGTGCCAGCAGCTTAGGTCGGGGGCGGGACAATGAGCAGTTCTTC.

V is TRBV2 and J is TRBJ2-3; D possibly corresponds to TRBD2 (5 bases). The CDR3 has 14 residues. Germline CDR1 reads SNHLY; CDR2 reads FYNNEI. V lost 7 bases, J lost 6 bases, and 17 bases lay in between. The CDR3 sequence: CASTREGQGDTQYF. In DNA form, the CDR3 reads TGTGCCAGCACCCGGGAAGGGCAAGGCGATACGCAGTATTTT.

The chain joins TRBV30 to TRBJ2-1; the match to TRBD1 covers 9 bases. Trimming cost V 1 base and J 8 bases; bases outside gene matches: 15. Germline lookup yields CDR1 GTSNPN and CDR2 SVGIG (reference sequence). The CDR3 contains 17 residues. The DNA for the CDR3 is TGTGCCTGGAGTGGGGGGGAGGGACAGGGCTCAAGAGATGAGCAGTTCTTC. This translates into CAWSGGEGQGSRDEQFF. Drawing the rest from reference TRBV30 and TRBJ2-1, the complete variable domain is SQTIHQWPATLVQPVGSPLSLECTVEGTSNPNLYWYRQAAGRGLQLLFYSVGIGQISSEVPQNLSASRPQDRQFILSSKKLLLSDSGFYLCAWSGGEGQGSRDEQFFGPGTRLTVL.

This clone was observed a handful of times. This chain connects TRBV23-1 to TRBJ1-2, with D perhaps TRBD1 (5 bases). TRBV23-1 is an ORF; its function is uncertain. Trimming stripped 0 bases from V and 2 bases from J, with 10 bases between. The CDR3 covers 15 residues. CDR3 residues: CASSQSLTENYGYTF. Here the CDR3 DNA reads TGCGCCAGCAGTCAATCACTGACAGAAAACTATGGCTACACCTTC.

The chain carries TRBV28 and TRBJ2-5, with D possibly TRBD1 on 6 matching bases. Germline V gene lookup returns CDR1 MDHEN and CDR2 SYDVKM. Deletions cut 4 bases from V and 2 bases from J, with 11 bases between. CDR3 length equals 14 residues. CDR3 sequence: CASSSGQPQETQYF. The CDR3 nucleotides read TGTGCCAGCAGTTCGGGACAACCGCAAGAGACCCAGTACTTC.

The table lists this clone with a few counts. The V call is TRBV5-1, the J call TRBJ1-2; D is unresolved. Trimming pared 1 base from V and 2 bases from J, leaving 12 bases between. The CDR3 length is 15 residues. Germline loops: CDR1 SGHRS, CDR2 YFSETQ. CDR3 in DNA: TGCGCCAGCAGCTTGACGGCAGTCCTAAACTATGGCTACACCTTC. It yields the protein CASSLTAVLNYGYTF.

This chain joins TRBV30 and TRBJ2-7; D is perhaps TRBD1 or TRBD2 (5 bases each). The CDR3 loop spans 14 amino acids. CDR1 is GTSNPN, CDR2 SVGIG, per germline (reference sequence). Trimming removed 0 bases from V and 3 bases from J, with 12 bases in between. The CDR3 nucleotides are TGTGCCTGGAGTGTTCGTGAGGGGCTCTACGAGCAGTACTTC. This sequence encodes CAWSVREGLYEQYF. Full variable domain (rest looked up from reference TRBV30 and TRBJ2-7): SQTIHQWPATLVQPVGSPLSLECTVEGTSNPNLYWYRQAAGRGLQLLFYSVGIGQISSEVPQNLSASRPQDRQFILSSKKLLLSDSGFYLCAWSVREGLYEQYFGPGTRLTVT.

This clone was recorded a few times. V and J are TRBV6-6 and TRBJ2-3; the D is unclear. CDR1 is MNHNY, CDR2 SVGAGI, per germline (reference sequence). V dropped 7 bases and J dropped 3 bases, with 11 bases sitting between them. The CDR3 contains 13 residues. The CDR3 DNA sequence: TGTGCCAGCACCCTGGCGATGACAGATACGCAGTATTTT. Translation: CASTLAMTDTQYF.

This chain links TRBV30 with TRBJ1-1; D uncertain. Deletions cut 2 bases from V and 5 bases from J, with 12 bases between. The CDR3 sequence is 13 residues long. Germline V CDR1 and CDR2: GTSNPN, SVGIG (reference sequence). CDR3 in DNA: TGTGCCTGGAGTCGATCGGTGGGGACTGAAGCTTTCTTT. Protein: CAWSRSVGTEAFF.

This clone was detected a few times. This sequence joins TRBV29-1 and TRBJ2-1, with unresolved D. Looked up from germline, CDR1 is SQVTM and CDR2 is ANQGSEA. The CDR3 sequence is 12 residues long. V lost 6 bases to trimming and J lost 5 bases, with 11 bases between them. In nucleotides, the CDR3 is TGCAGCGTCTGGACGAATAACAATGAGCAGTTCTTC. It is translated as CSVWTNNNEQFF.

A few counts support this clone. The J gene is TRBJ2-5, the V gene TRBV18, with D hard to call. There are 13 residues in the CDR3. The germline CDR1 and CDR2 sequences are KGHSH and LQKENI. The V end lost 3 bases, the J end lost 4 bases, and 9 bases lay between the germline ends. The CDR3 DNA reads TGTGCCAGCTCACCTATACTTTTAGAGACCCAGTACTTC. Translation gives CASSPILLETQYF.

This clone was seen only a few times. This chain links TRBV29-1 with TRBJ1-2, with 9 bases identical to TRBD1. From germline, CDR1 is SQVTM and CDR2 ANQGSEA. This CDR3 is built from 15 residues. V lost 6 bases, J lost 7 bases, and 15 bases stayed unmatched. This CDR3 is CSVWSGTGSFRGYTF. The CDR3 region has the DNA TGCAGCGTGTGGTCAGGGACAGGGTCTTTTCGTGGCTACACCTTC.

A word on this clone: The sample has other DNA sequences that encode this CDR3 too. J is TRBJ2-1 and V is TRBV30; D ambiguous. The CDR3 length is 12 residues. The germline V gene has CDR1 GTSNPN and CDR2 SVGIG (reference sequence). Trimming pared 1 base from V and 7 bases from J, leaving 8 bases between. CDR3 in amino acids: CAWSGGGNEQFF. The CDR3 nucleotides read TGTGCCTGGAGTGGGGGTGGGAATGAGCAGTTCTTC.

This chain uses TRBV19 with TRBJ1-5; unclear D gene. Trimming left V 4 bases short and J 6 bases short, with 10 bases between. CDR3 length: 13 amino acids. CDR1 and CDR2 from the germline V gene are LNHDA and SQIVND (reference sequence). DNA of the CDR3: TGTGCCAGTAGTACCGGGAACATTCAGCCCCAGCATTTT. It codes for CASSTGNIQPQHF.

The chain uses TRBV6-1 and TRBJ2-7; 11 nucleotides align to TRBD1. CDR1 MNHNS and CDR2 SASEGT come from the germline V gene. The CDR3 loop spans 15 amino acids. The J segment lost 0 bases and the V segment lost 6 bases, leaving 4 bases of the junction unmatched. CDR3 region: CASRYGTGGSYEQYF. Written as DNA, the CDR3 is TGTGCCAGCAGATACGGGACAGGGGGCTCCTACGAGCAGTACTTC.